The source of this T cell receptor (beta chain) is a study of control samples from healthy donors and cancer patients. The CDR3 is 13 amino acids. With 2 bases removed from V and 2 bases from J, the gap between germline ends came to 7 bases. CDR1 is SGHRS, CDR2 YFSETQ, per germline. Some clones are missing from TCRdb's copy, which holds only in-frame ones; the method was immunoSEQ multiplex PCR. The sample has 35,000 to 50,000 clones, approximately 94% seen once. This TCR came from a man between 60 and 70 years old in good health. The sequenced material came from blood. The chain joins TRBV5-1 to TRBJ1-2; D unclear. CDR3 residues: CASSFDKNYGYTF. The CDR3 DNA reads TGCGCCAGCAGCTTCGACAAGAACTATGGCTACACCTTC.